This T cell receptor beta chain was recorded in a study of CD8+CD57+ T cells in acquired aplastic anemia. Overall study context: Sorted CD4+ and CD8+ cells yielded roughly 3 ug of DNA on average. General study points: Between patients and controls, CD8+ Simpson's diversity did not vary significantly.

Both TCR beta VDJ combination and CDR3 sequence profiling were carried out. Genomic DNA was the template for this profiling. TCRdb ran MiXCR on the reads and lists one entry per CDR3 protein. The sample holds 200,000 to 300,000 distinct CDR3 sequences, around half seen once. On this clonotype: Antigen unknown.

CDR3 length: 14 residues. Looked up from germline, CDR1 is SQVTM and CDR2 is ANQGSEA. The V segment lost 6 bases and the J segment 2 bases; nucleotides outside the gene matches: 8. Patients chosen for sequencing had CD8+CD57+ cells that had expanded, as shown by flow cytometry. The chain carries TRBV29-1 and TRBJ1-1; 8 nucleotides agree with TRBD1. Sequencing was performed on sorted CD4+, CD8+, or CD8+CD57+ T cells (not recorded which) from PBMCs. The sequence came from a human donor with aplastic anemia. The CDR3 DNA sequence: TGCAGCGTGGCTGACAGGGGAGGAAACACTGAAGCTTTCTTT. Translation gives CSVADRGGNTEAFF.